Presented here are 5 T cell receptor beta chains from one specimen sequenced in a study of T cells in Graves' hyperthyroidism and ophthalmopathy. Amplification targeted TCR beta CDR3 regions from RNA transcripts. First-round RT-PCR targeting the TCR CDR3 was performed with the HTBI primer set. Each CDR3 protein is one row after TCRdb ran MiXCR on the multiplex PCR reads. The repertoire holds hundreds of thousands of distinct CDR3 sequences, with 20% as singletons. Sequenced: blood. The source is a middle-aged man with Graves' ophthalmopathy.

This clonotype was counted at least ten times. The chain has TRBV5-1 and TRBJ2-7; D uncertain. Trimming removed 4 bases at V and 6 bases at J, with 20 bases between. The germline CDR1 and CDR2 sequences are SGHRS and YFSETQ. The CDR3 covers 15 residues. The CDR3 region is CASSLTRHLPTEQYF. CDR3 sequence (DNA): TGCGCCAGCAGCCTGACACGCCACCTGCCTACCGAGCAGTACTTC.

This clonotype was counted a few times. This sequence joins TRBV5-1 and TRBJ2-7; 14 nucleotides agree with TRBD2. Germline CDR1 SGHRS, CDR2 YFSETQ. V was clipped by 0 bases and J by 5 bases; unmatched bases: 4. This CDR3 has 16 residues. In DNA, the CDR3 is TGCGCCAGCAGCTTGGGCGGACTAGCGGGAGGTGACGAGCAGTACTTC. This translates into CASSLGGLAGGDEQYF.

Many counts were recorded for this clonotype. This chain connects TRBV11-1 to TRBJ2-1, with 9 bases that match TRBD2. The V gene's germline CDR1 is SGHAT and CDR2 FQDESV (reference sequence). The CDR3 spans 13 residues. Trimming took 1 base from V and 10 from J; bases not matched to a gene: 2. The DNA for the CDR3 is TGTGCCAGCAGCTTAGTGGCGGGAGGGGAGCAGTTCTTC. This sequence encodes CASSLVAGGEQFF.

This clonotype was seen at least ten times. The chain is built from TRBV7-8 and TRBJ2-2, with 8 bases identical to TRBD2. V was clipped by 5 bases and J by 3 bases; unmatched bases: 8. Looked up from germline, CDR1 is SGHVS and CDR2 is FQNEAQ. The CDR3 extends over 16 amino acids. The CDR3 region has the DNA TGTGCCAGCAGCCCTGAGTCGACTAGCGACACCGGGGAGCTGTTTTTT. Its protein is CASSPESTSDTGELFF. The full variable domain, completed using reference TRBV7-8 and TRBJ2-2, is GAGVSQSPRYKVAKRGQDVALRCDPISGHVSLFWYQQALGQGPEFLTYFQNEAQLDKSGLPSDRFFAERPEGSVSTLKIQRTQQEDSAVYLCASSPESTSDTGELFFGEGSRLTVL.

This chain uses TRBV6-1 with TRBJ1-5; 11 bases match TRBD1. Trimming cost V 6 bases and J 2 bases; bases outside gene matches: 3. CDR3 length: 15 amino acids. CDR1 is MNHNS, CDR2 SASEGT, per germline. In nucleotides, the CDR3 is TGTGCCAGCAGGAGGGACAGGGGGGGCAATCAGCCCCAGCATTTT. Translated, it gives CASRRDRGGNQPQHF.